This T cell receptor beta chain was observed in a study of long-term antiretroviral therapy in people with HIV. Survey level was the resolution at which the v3.0 immunoSEQ assay ran. Some clones are missing from TCRdb's copy, which holds only in-frame ones; the method was immunoSEQ multiplex PCR. This table has tens of thousands of clones, approximately 86% appearing once. Details on this clone: Antigen: not known.

The germline gives CDR1 MNHNS, CDR2 SASEGT. V was trimmed by 5 bases and J by 9 bases, leaving 17 bases between them. The CDR3 contains 14 residues. Overall study results and limits: HIV repertoires spanned narrower CDR3 length ranges than controls. Data on ART adherence, viral resistance or therapy changes were unavailable. Clonal populations expanded prior to ART predominated within the repertoire at all time points.

Sample: unsorted PBMCs, taken 0.1 years before starting antiretroviral therapy. The rearrangement joins TRBV6-1 to TRBJ2-1; D might be TRBD2 (5 bases). This clonotype was obtained from a woman aged 45-60 years with HIV. The CDR3 region is CASSPWPNRGEQFF. The DNA for the CDR3 is TGTGCCAGCAGTCCCTGGCCGAATCGGGGTGAGCAGTTCTTC.